These 25 T cell receptor beta chains originate from one sample sequenced in a study of shared clonotypes between healthy human individuals. The repertoire was sequenced with immunoSEQ multiplex PCR; TCRdb's copy has only in-frame clones and lacks some. The sample consists of millions of clones, 85% to 95% of them appearing once. Cells designated naive CD8 were CD45RO-negative and were positively selected for CCR7, with terminally differentiated effector memory CD45RA+ cells excluded. The source material was naive CD8+ T cells sorted from blood. The source is a man aged 18 to 35 in good health.

This clone came up once. The chain recombines TRBV7-2 with TRBJ2-3, with 7 bases matching TRBD2. CDR3 length: 15 residues. Germline-derived CDR1 and CDR2 are SGHTA and FQGNSA. Trimming took 6 bases from V and 1 from J; bases not matched to a gene: 7. In DNA, the CDR3 is TGTGCCAGCAGTCTCAGCGGGATTGGCACAGATACGCAGTATTTT. Translated: CASSLSGIGTDTQYF. The full variable domain, in which reference TRBV7-2 and TRBJ2-3 provide the parts outside the CDR3, is GAGVSQSPSNKVTEKGKDVELRCDPISGHTALYWYRQSLGQGLEFLIYFQGNSAPDKSGLPSDRFSAERTGGSVSTLTIQRTQQEDSAVYLCASSLSGIGTDTQYFGPGTRLTVL.

The chain uses TRBV5-4 and TRBJ1-2; TRBD1 agrees at 8 bases. This CDR3 spans 20 amino acids. From germline, CDR1 is SGHNT and CDR2 YYREEE (reference sequence). The trim removed 3 bases at V and 4 bases at J, leaving 23 bases unmatched. CDR3 DNA: TGTGCCAGCAGCTCTTGGCGTGGGGCGGGACAGGCAGCCATGGGCTATGGCTACACCTTC. Protein: CASSSWRGAGQAAMGYGYTF.

The chain employs TRBV4-1 and TRBJ2-5, with TRBD1 matching over 11 bases. There are 17 residues in the CDR3. The trim removed 4 bases at V and 7 bases at J, leaving 14 bases unmatched. Germline values: CDR1 MGHRA, CDR2 YSYEKL. DNA of the CDR3: TGCGCCAGCAGCCCTCGTTACGGGACAGGGGGGTTAGGGACCCAGTACTTC. The encoded protein is CASSPRYGTGGLGTQYF.

This clone was seen only once. The chain links TRBV13 to TRBJ2-7; D could derive from TRBD1 or TRBD2 (5 bases each). CDR3 length equals 16 residues. V was clipped by 3 bases and J by 1 base, with 16 bases between them. Germline CDR1 reads PRHDT; CDR2 reads FYEKMQ (reference sequence). The chain's CDR3 is CASSFLSGPPSYEQYF. DNA of the CDR3: TGTGCCAGCAGCTTTCTGTCGGGACCGCCTTCCTACGAGCAGTACTTC.

V usage is TRBV1 and J usage is TRBJ2-5; TRBD2 is the table's D call, not checked against the DNA. TRBV1 is listed as a pseudogene. CDR3 length equals 18 residues. CDR3 residues: CTSSQGGEGGRGQETQYF. The CDR3, as DNA: TGCACCAGCAGCCAAGGCGGGGAGGGTGGAAGGGGACAAGAGACCCAGTACTTC.

The chain joins TRBV11-3 to TRBJ2-1; 10 bases map to TRBD2. After removal of 5 bases from V and 0 bases from J, the junction contained 7 bases not matched to a gene. The CDR3 totals 17 residues. Germline V gene sequence: CDR1 SGHNT, CDR2 YENEEA. The CDR3: CASSPRASGSSYNEQFF. CDR3 coding DNA: TGTGCCAGCAGCCCCCGGGCTAGCGGGAGCTCCTACAATGAGCAGTTCTTC. The variable domain in full, with the rest retrieved from reference TRBV11-3 and TRBJ2-1, is EAGVVQSPRYKIIEKKQPVAFWCNPISGHNTLYWYLQNLGQGPELLIRYENEEAVDDSQLPKDRFSAERLKGVDSTLKIQPAELGDSAVYLCASSPRASGSSYNEQFFGPGTRLTVL.

This chain uses TRBV6-1 with TRBJ2-7; 7 nucleotides align to TRBD1. The germline gives CDR1 MNHNS, CDR2 SASEGT. The V segment lost 6 bases and the J segment 3 bases; nucleotides outside the gene matches: 8. The CDR3 covers 14 residues. The CDR3 is CASRLSGGSYEQYF. The DNA of the CDR3 is TGTGCCAGCAGATTATCAGGGGGAAGCTACGAGCAGTACTTC.

This chain links TRBV4-1 with TRBJ1-1; unclear D gene. The CDR3 totals 16 residues. Germline CDR1 and CDR2: MGHRA and YSYEKL. The V end was cut by 0 bases, the J end by 0 bases, with 11 bases between. As DNA, the CDR3 is TGCGCCAGCAGCCAAGATTGGGGAATGGTGAACACTGAAGCTTTCTTT. This encodes CASSQDWGMVNTEAFF.

The rearrangement joins TRBV15 to TRBJ2-7; D assignment may be TRBD1 or TRBD2 (5 bases each). The V gene's germline CDR1 is LNHNV and CDR2 YYDKDF (reference sequence). The V end lost 0 bases, the J end lost 6 bases, and 15 bases lay between the germline ends. The CDR3 loop spans 15 amino acids. CDR3 sequence reads: CATSRDQGAGSEQYF. Written as DNA, the CDR3 is TGTGCCACCAGCAGAGATCAAGGGGCTGGGAGCGAGCAGTACTTC.

This clone was detected once. The chain is built from TRBV21-1 and TRBJ2-4. TRBV21-1 is annotated as a pseudogene. The CDR3 sequence is 16 residues long. DNA for the CDR3: TGTGCCAGCAGCTGTCGTGGGGGTTTAGCCAAAAACATTCAGTACTTC. Translated, it gives CASSCRGGLAKNIQYF.

V and J are TRBV7-9 and TRBJ1-6; D is unclear. CDR3 length: 11 residues. From germline, CDR1 is SEHNR and CDR2 FQNEAQ (reference sequence). V was cut by 1 base and J by 12 bases, with 4 bases left in between. CDR3 residues: CASSLDGPLHF. DNA of the CDR3: TGTGCCAGCAGCTTAGACGGACCCCTCCACTTT.

V and J are TRBV4-3 and TRBJ2-7; 9 positions agree with TRBD1. From germline, CDR1 is LGHNA and CDR2 YSLEER. This CDR3 comprises 20 residues. With V trimmed by 0 bases and J by 0 bases, 15 bases remained unmatched. CDR3 bases: TGCGCCAGCAGCCAAGACCGGTCCCGGGACAGGGTCCGAAGCTCCTACGAGCAGTACTTC. As protein: CASSQDRSRDRVRSSYEQYF.

J is TRBJ2-3 and V is TRBV6-6; TRBD2 matches at 7 bases. Germline lookup yields CDR1 MNHNY and CDR2 SVGAGI (reference sequence). The V and J ends lost 8 bases and 8 bases, in that order; junction bases with no gene match: 4. This CDR3 spans 11 amino acids. CDR3 DNA: TGTGCCAGCCTGGGAGGGGTTACGCAGTATTTT. Its translation is CASLGGVTQYF.

This chain joins TRBV27 and TRBJ2-7, with TRBD2 matching over 8 bases. CDR1 is MNHEY, CDR2 SMNVEV, per germline (reference sequence). The V and J ends lost 5 bases and 3 bases, in that order; junction bases with no gene match: 6. The length of the CDR3 is 14 residues. The CDR3 reads CASSPGTSHYEQYF. Here the CDR3 DNA reads TGTGCCAGCAGTCCCGGGACTAGTCACTACGAGCAGTACTTC.

This chain links TRBV5-1 with TRBJ2-1, with 8 bases identical to TRBD2. Trimming cost V 3 bases and J 8 bases; bases outside gene matches: 10. CDR1 is SGHRS, CDR2 YFSETQ, per germline. CDR3 length: 15 amino acids. CDR3 bases: TGCGCCAGCAGCTCCCCGGGGGGGCTTAGGTATGAGCAGTTCTTC. It specifies CASSSPGGLRYEQFF.

V gene TRBV4-1 combines with J gene TRBJ2-7; D is undetermined. The CDR3 contains 16 residues. The germline V gene encodes CDR1 MGHRA and CDR2 YSYEKL. Trimming took off 1 base at V and 3 bases at J, with 16 bases between the two ends. This CDR3 reads CASSQVGARSNYEQYF. CDR3 coding DNA: TGCGCCAGCAGCCAAGTAGGTGCTCGGTCGAACTACGAGCAGTACTTC.

The chain has TRBV5-1 and TRBJ2-7, with 10 bases that match TRBD1. The CDR3 spans 15 residues. Germline assignment: CDR1 SGHRS and CDR2 YFSETQ. Losses at the gene ends were 4 bases for V and 4 bases for J; bases not matched to a gene: 8. CDR3: CASSLTGGALYEQYF. CDR3 sequence (DNA): TGCGCCAGCAGCCTGACAGGGGGCGCGCTTTACGAGCAGTACTTC.

The genes are TRBV5-1 and TRBJ2-6, with D tentatively TRBD2 (5 bases). The germline V gene has CDR1 SGHRS and CDR2 YFSETQ. The CDR3 extends over 17 amino acids. V was cut by 5 bases and J by 0 bases, with 15 bases left in between. The CDR3: CASSEMSGGSGANVLTF. CDR3 sequence (DNA): TGCGCCAGCAGTGAGATGTCCGGAGGCTCTGGGGCCAACGTCCTGACTTTC.

The genes are TRBV4-1 and TRBJ2-7; D is perhaps TRBD2 (7 bases). Trimming took 3 bases from V and 0 from J, leaving 18 bases between them. Germline V lookup: CDR1 MGHRA, CDR2 YSYEKL. There are 17 residues in the CDR3. CDR3 sequence (DNA): TGCGCCAGCAGCCAGGCCCCGGGGGGCCCCTACTCCTACGAGCAGTACTTC. This sequence encodes CASSQAPGGPYSYEQYF.

This clone was seen just once. This rearrangement joins TRBV28 to TRBJ2-7, with D possibly being TRBD1 (6 bases). The germline V and J ends were trimmed by 2 bases and 4 bases, with 12 bases remaining between them. Germline V gives CDR1 MDHEN, CDR2 SYDVKM. This CDR3 has 14 amino acids. CDR3 sequence reads: CASSLEGEAYEQYF. The CDR3 DNA sequence: TGTGCCAGCAGTTTAGAGGGGGAAGCGTACGAGCAGTACTTC.

The J gene is TRBJ2-5, the V gene TRBV5-6; 7 positions agree with TRBD1. This CDR3 is built from 16 residues. V lost 3 bases, J lost 5 bases, and 13 bases stayed unmatched. Germline V gene lookup returns CDR1 SGHDT and CDR2 YYEEEE. CDR3 protein: CASSSELISQGETQYF. DNA for the CDR3: TGTGCCAGCAGCTCAGAGCTTATTTCACAGGGGGAGACCCAGTACTTC.

This clone was seen only once. The chain links TRBV11-2 to TRBJ2-7; 7 bases map to TRBD1. CDR1 is SGHAT, CDR2 FQNNGV, per germline. The J segment lost 2 bases and the V segment lost 0 bases, leaving 10 bases of the junction unmatched. The CDR3 has 17 residues. CDR3 DNA sequence: TGTGCCAGCAGCTTAGATCTAGGACAGGTTCAACCCTACGAGCAGTACTTC. It translates to CASSLDLGQVQPYEQYF.

The chain combines TRBV28 with TRBJ2-5, with a tentative D call TRBD2 (7 bases). CDR1 MDHEN and CDR2 SYDVKM come from the germline V gene. The V end was cut by 5 bases, the J end by 1 base, with 11 bases between. The CDR3 runs 14 residues. As DNA, the CDR3 is TGTGCCAGCAGTCCGCGGGGGCTCCAAGAGACCCAGTACTTC. The encoded protein is CASSPRGLQETQYF.

V is TRBV29-1 and J is TRBJ1-5, with 7 bases identical to TRBD1. The V gene's germline CDR1 is SQVTM and CDR2 ANQGSEA. This CDR3 region has 16 residues. V lost 0 bases, J lost 3 bases, and 8 bases stayed unmatched. CDR3 loop: CSVEDHRGSFNQPQHF. CDR3 nucleotides: TGCAGCGTTGAAGACCACAGGGGATCCTTCAATCAGCCCCAGCATTTT.

In DNA form, the CDR3 reads TGCGCCAGCAGCTTGCGACTAGTGGAGGAAACCTACAATGAGCAGTTCTTC. Its translation is CASSLRLVEETYNEQFF. The rearrangement uses TRBV5-1 and TRBJ2-1, with D maybe TRBD2 (6 bases). The CDR3 totals 17 residues. Germline V gene data show CDR1 as SGHRS and CDR2 as YFSETQ. Trimming shortened V by 1 base and J by 2 bases, and 16 bases separated the two germline ends.